Listed below are T cell receptor beta chains from one sample, sequenced in a study of ipilimumab plus nivolumab after autologous stem cell transplantation. Data came from immunoSEQ multiplex PCR; TCRdb stores just in-frame clones and leaves some out. The data contain tens of thousands of clones, around nine tenths of them singletons. The sequenced sample was PBMCs, obtained in a trial of ipilimumab plus nivolumab as post-transplant consolidation. The receptors derive from a male donor with multiple myeloma. Both conserved end residues are part of each CDR3. D genes are given only for firm matches.

>TRBV28|TRBD1|14|TRBJ1-2
CASRPWTGVHGYTF
>TRBV7-9|TRBD1|15|TRBJ2-2
CASSYGQVGDGELFF
>TRBV6-5|-|15|TRBJ2-1
CASSYSASSYNEQFF
>TRBV19|-|13|TRBJ1-1
CASRITVNTEAFF
>TRBV2|-|13|TRBJ1-2
CASRGQHNYGYTF
>TRBV9|TRBD1|13|TRBJ1-6
CASSVQGDSPLHF
>TRBV5-1|-|14|TRBJ2-5
CASSSGGVQETQYF
>TRBV5-4|-|15|TRBJ1-2
CASSFEAGPNYGYTF
>TRBV10-3|-|12|TRBJ2-2
CAISASAGELFF
>TRBV5-4|-|14|TRBJ2-3
CASSLWGPTDTQYF
>TRBV2|TRBD1|12|TRBJ1-2
CASKGQGAGYTF
>TRBV19|-|14|-
CASSIAGLGYEQYF
>TRBV18|-|15|TRBJ2-7
CASSPPARSFGEQYF
>TRBV2|TRBD1|17|TRBJ1-6
CASRGGTGGTYNSPLHF
>TRBV7-9|-|15|TRBJ1-1
CASSSLGQRKIEAFF
>TRBV10-3|TRBD1|16|TRBJ2-6
CAISRQGAGGANVLTF
>TRBV5-1|TRBD1|14|TRBJ2-7
CASSLGTEVYEQYF
>TRBV7-2|-|14|TRBJ2-5
CASTPGVQQETQYF
>TRBV18|-|14|TRBJ2-1
CASSPSRRGGEQFF
>TRBV6-5|-|14|TRBJ1-4
CASSYAQSNEKLFF
>TRBV7-7|TRBD1|14|TRBJ2-5
CASSLGTGEGHMYF
>TRBV5-1|TRBD1|14|TRBJ1-1
CASSPEQGSTEAFF
>TRBV7-2|-|16|TRBJ1-1
CASSLAPDVMNTEAFF
>TRBV6-6|-|14|TRBJ2-2
CASSYLTNAGELFF
>TRBV6-4|-|16|TRBJ2-2
CASSDRYNTLTGELFF
>TRBV28|TRBD1|16|TRBJ2-1
CASRSGGTGSYNEQFF
>TRBV9|-|13|TRBJ2-5
CASTLGGEGTQYF
>TRBV4-3|-|16|TRBJ2-7
CASSHISLSQTYEQYF
>TRBV27|-|15|TRBJ1-2
CASSLLAETNYGYTF
>TRBV27|-|17|TRBJ2-5
CASSPPPTGHLGETQYF
>TRBV2|TRBD1|13|TRBJ2-5
CASSGQGWAAQYF
>TRBV7-2|TRBD2|19|TRBJ2-3
CASSLAGPLAGGTTDTQYF
>TRBV11-1|TRBD1|17|TRBJ1-1
CASSLTGGQGMNTEAFF
>TRBV4-2|-|15|TRBJ2-7
CASSLRGAGENEQYF
>TRBV28|-|17|TRBJ1-3
CASSLLGVGISGNTIYF
>TRBV18|-|13|TRBJ1-2
CASSPPAASGYTF
>TRBV19|TRBD1|15|TRBJ1-5
CASSSGTAVNQPQHF
>TRBV29-1|-|12|TRBJ2-7
CSVERGAYEQYF
>TRBV23-1|-|17|TRBJ1-5
CASSQGASENSNQPQHF
>TRBV5-6|-|13|TRBJ1-5
CASSLLGNQPQHF
>TRBV2|-|13|TRBJ1-1
CASSERGGPEAFF
>TRBV25-1|-|11|TRBJ2-1
CASLKEYEQFF
>TRBV5-1|TRBD1|13|TRBJ2-2
CASSVGQAGELFF
>TRBV6-5|TRBD1|14|TRBJ2-7
CASSTPDRKYEQYF
>TRBV2|-|15|TRBJ2-5
CASTLSRTTQETQYF
>TRBV6-6|-|16|TRBJ2-3
CASSISRLGGTDTQYF
>TRBV1|-|20|TRBJ2-7
CTSSQIPLRLDRRASYEQYF
>TRBV25-1|-|18|TRBJ2-2
CASSTPLGTVLNTGELFF
>TRBV7-9|TRBD1|13|TRBJ2-7
CASSSLDRAEQYF
>TRBV18|TRBD2|17|TRBJ2-2
CASSPLSRDYSTGELFF
>TRBV30|TRBD2|17|TRBJ2-1
CAWSQGLTGGPYNEQFF
>TRBV6-5|TRBD1|15|TRBJ1-3
CASSYGTGAGNTIYF
>TRBV28|TRBD1|15|TRBJ2-1
CASKWTGGFYNEQFF